This T cell receptor beta chain was recorded in a study of T cell responses to AZD1222 COVID-19 vaccine. The data were produced by immunoSEQ multiplex PCR, yet TCRdb's version contains in-frame clones alone and is incomplete. The sample carries some 130,000 clones, roughly 93% recorded once. Trimming took 8 bases from V and 6 from J, leaving 13 bases between them. The CDR3 contains 12 residues. Germline V gene lookup returns CDR1 SGHTA and CDR2 FQGNSA. The sample holds one count of this clone. No antigen is known for it. Notes on the study in general: Spike as a whole was targeted by vaccine-associated CD4 TCRs, dominant at 160-218 and 743-854.

This rearrangement joins TRBV7-2 to TRBJ1-2; D unresolved. This clonotype was obtained from an adult who received the AZD1222 COVID-19 vaccine. This material consisted of peripheral blood, taken 28 days after the second AZD1222 dose. CDR3 region: CASGLNRDGYTF. As DNA, the CDR3 is TGTGCCAGCGGCCTTAATCGAGATGGCTACACCTTC.